This T cell receptor beta chain was recovered during a study of blood T cells in healthy people across ages. Through a sample-barcoded 5' primer and a J-beta primer mix, a second PCR was run for roughly 7 to 11 cycles. Paired-end reads containing CDR3 totaled no fewer than 2.5 million for each sample. TCRdb fed the 5' RACE reads into MiXCR, producing one record per CDR3 protein. The sample holds around 1,500,000 distinct CDR3 sequences, roughly 40% seen once. Every sample gave at least 5 micrograms of total RNA when it was extracted. CDR3 length: 16 residues. CDR1 and CDR2 from the germline V gene are SEHNR and FQNEAQ (reference sequence). V was trimmed by 5 bases and J by 4 bases, leaving 15 bases between them. This clonotype showed up just a few times. Antigen: not known. Study-level findings and limits: Changes seen in expanded clonotypes were possibly confounded by donor CMV status left unknown.

V is TRBV7-9 and J is TRBJ2-6, with D perhaps matching TRBD1 (6 bases). The sequenced material came from blood. This clonotype was obtained from a woman aged 18-29 years in good health. CDR3 bases: TGTGCCAGCAGCAGTTTAAGGGACATCGGGGCCAACGTCCTGACTTTC. It translates to CASSSLRDIGANVLTF.